A single sample gave rise to the 20 T cell receptor beta chains below, sequenced in a study of regulatory T cells in long-lasting Graves disease. The TCR beta library used iRepertoire HTBI primers with Arm-PCR amplification of CDR3. From the multiplex PCR reads, TCRdb called clonotypes with MiXCR, one entry per CDR3 protein. The table lists hundreds of thousands of distinct CDR3 sequences, about 15% of them singletons. The time point denotes: newly diagnosed GD, antithyroid drugs for less than 3 months. PBMCs were the source of the RNA used for TCR sequencing. This same sample was also taken into another study, of T cells in Graves' hyperthyroidism and ophthalmopathy.

Sequencing used peripheral blood mononuclear cells (PBMCs), obtained at new diagnosis, from a patient treated with antithyroid drugs. The origin of the receptors is a woman aged 35-65 years with Graves disease.

In this sample, this clonotype turned up many times. The chain couples TRBV20-1 to TRBJ2-5; D not certain. This CDR3 contains 13 residues. V was shortened by 4 bases and J by 0 bases, with 9 bases between the two germline ends. Per the germline V gene, CDR1 is DFQATT and CDR2 is SNEGSKA (reference sequence). CDR3: CSATRTHQETQYF. CDR3 DNA sequence: TGCAGTGCTACAAGGACCCACCAAGAGACCCAGTACTTC.

The sample holds many counts of this clonotype. CDR3 coding DNA: TGTGCCAGCAGCCAAGCGGCGCAGGGCCAAGAGACCCAGTACTTC. As protein: CASSQAAQGQETQYF. The chain recombines TRBV3-1 with TRBJ2-5; D is possibly TRBD1 (5 bases). V lost 1 base, J lost 1 base, and 10 bases lay in between. Germline V gives CDR1 LGHDT, CDR2 YNNKEL (reference sequence). The CDR3 consists of 15 residues.

In its sample, this clonotype was seen many times. The V call is TRBV2, the J call TRBJ2-2; 9 positions agree with TRBD1. The CDR3 spans 17 residues. Trimming at V came to 5 bases and at J to 7 bases, leaving 14 bases not matched to a gene. CDR1 is SNHLY and CDR2 is FYNNEI in the germline V gene. CDR3 protein: CASSQTGGPLQSGELFF. The CDR3 coding sequence is TGTGCCAGCAGTCAGACAGGGGGTCCCCTCCAAAGCGGGGAGCTGTTTTTT. Full variable domain (missing parts from reference TRBV2 and TRBJ2-2): EPEVTQTPSHQVTQMGQEVILRCVPISNHLYFYWYRQILGQKVEFLVSFYNNEISEKSEIFDDQFSVERPDGSNFTLKIRSTKLEDSAMYFCASSQTGGPLQSGELFFGEGSRLTVL.

As concerns this clonotype: This sequence may be a read error, since a much larger clone differs from it by one base. The V gene is TRBV6-5, the J gene TRBJ1-2, with TRBD1 as a possible D gene (5 bases). The ends were cut back, 4 bases at V and 8 bases at J, with 17 bases in the middle. Germline-derived CDR1 and CDR2 are MNHEY and SVGAGI. The CDR3 spans 14 residues. This CDR3 reads CASSSQGAFGGYTF. CDR3 DNA sequence: TGTGCCAGCAGTTCCCAGGGAGCCTTTGGGGGCTACACCTTC.

This clonotype was seen repeatedly, ten times or more. The chain combines TRBV12-3 or TRBV12-4 with TRBJ2-7; 7 positions match TRBD1. The length of the CDR3 is 13 residues. Trimming cost V 6 bases and J 3 bases; bases outside gene matches: 5. The CDR3 DNA reads as TGTGCCAGCAGCTTGGGGACAGACTACGAGCAGTACTTC. Translation gives CASSLGTDYEQYF.

In this sample, this clonotype turned up many times. This chain uses TRBV6-1 with TRBJ2-1; 7 nucleotides align to TRBD1. Germline lookup yields CDR1 MNHNS and CDR2 SASEGT. After removal of 4 bases from V and 3 bases from J, the junction contained 9 bases not matched to a gene. This CDR3 is 16 amino acids long. The CDR3: CASSARTGIFYNEQFF. The CDR3 DNA reads as TGTGCCAGCAGTGCTAGGACAGGTATATTCTACAATGAGCAGTTCTTC.

In regard to this clonotype: Being one base from a much bigger clone, this may be a read error. The chain has TRBV3-1 and TRBJ2-1; D gene uncertain. The CDR3 contains 16 residues. Germline-derived CDR1 and CDR2 are LGHDT and YNNKEL (reference sequence). CDR3 DNA: TGTGCCAGCAGCCCGCGTATAGCCGAATCCTACAATGAGCAGCTCTTC. The encoded protein is CASSPRIAESYNEQLF.

This clonotype came up a few times. The chain recombines TRBV30 with TRBJ2-7; D is perhaps TRBD1 or TRBD2 (5 bases each). This CDR3 contains 12 residues. The germline V gene encodes CDR1 GTSNPN and CDR2 SVGIG (reference sequence). V lost 0 bases and J 5 bases, leaving 8 bases between the germline ends. The CDR3, as DNA: TGTGCCTGGAGTGTATGGGGGAACGAGCAGTACTTC. Protein sequence: CAWSVWGNEQYF. Complete variable domain (other parts from reference TRBV30 and TRBJ2-7): SQTIHQWPATLVQPVGSPLSLECTVEGTSNPNLYWYRQAAGRGLQLLFYSVGIGQISSEVPQNLSASRPQDRQFILSSKKLLLSDSGFYLCAWSVWGNEQYFGPGTRLTVT.

Ten or more counts support this clonotype. CDR3 protein: CASTPGAGGNEQFF. DNA for the CDR3: TGTGCCAGCACCCCCGGAGCGGGGGGCAATGAGCAGTTCTTC. The chain couples TRBV12-3 or TRBV12-4 to TRBJ2-1; 9 bases match TRBD2. The CDR3 extends over 14 amino acids. V lost 7 bases, J lost 6 bases, and 7 bases stayed unmatched.

A word on this clonotype: A much larger clonotype is one base distant, so this may be a read error. The missing conserved phenylalanine or tryptophan at the end of this CDR3 makes a read error likely. The rearrangement joins TRBV5-1 to TRBJ1-5, with 9 bases matching TRBD1. The CDR3 runs 15 residues. V dropped 4 bases and J dropped 0; count of bases not matched to a gene: 2. Germline values: CDR1 SGHRS, CDR2 YFSETQ. This CDR3 is CASSVDRGSNQPQHL. CDR3 nucleotides: TGCGCCAGCAGCGTGGACAGGGGTAGCAATCAGCCCCAGCATCTT.

This clonotype was counted many times. The rearrangement uses TRBV20-1 and TRBJ2-7, with 7 bases matching TRBD1. The CDR3 covers 13 residues. Germline CDR1 DFQATT, CDR2 SNEGSKA (reference sequence). The V segment lost 3 bases and the J segment 3 bases; nucleotides outside the gene matches: 5. In DNA form, the CDR3 reads TGCAGTGCTAGTTCCGGGACAGTCTACGAGCAGTACTTC. Translating it yields CSASSGTVYEQYF.

The rearrangement joins TRBV19 to TRBJ2-7, with 9 bases that match TRBD1. Germline assignment: CDR1 LNHDA and CDR2 SQIVND (reference sequence). Trimming took 5 bases from V and 2 from J; bases not matched to a gene: 16. The CDR3 loop spans 18 amino acids. Here the CDR3 reads CASSAPRHRTGETYEQYF. The CDR3 DNA reads as TGTGCCAGTAGTGCACCACGACATAGGACAGGGGAAACCTACGAGCAGTACTTC.

In its sample, this clonotype was seen many times. V usage is TRBV12-3 or TRBV12-4 and J usage is TRBJ1-1, with a possible D match to TRBD1 (5 bases). V was clipped by 6 bases and J by 0 bases, with 20 bases between them. The CDR3 loop spans 17 amino acids. CDR3 nucleotides: TGTGCCAGCAGGCCAGCGGCCCAGAGGGGAATGAACACTGAAGCTTTCTTT. Protein product: CASRPAAQRGMNTEAFF.

In this sample, this clonotype turned up many times. This chain uses TRBV5-6 with TRBJ1-1; D not certain. V lost 3 bases and J 3 bases, leaving 12 bases between the germline ends. Germline V gene data show CDR1 as SGHDT and CDR2 as YYEEEE. The CDR3 sequence is 14 residues long. The CDR3 nucleotides are TGTGCCAGCAGCTCGGGGTGGTTCGACACTGAAGCTTTCTTT. Protein sequence: CASSSGWFDTEAFF.

This clonotype was picked up a small number of times. V is TRBV6-1 and J is TRBJ2-5, with 14 bases identical to TRBD2. The CDR3 is made up of 15 amino acids. Unmatched junction bases numbered 4, after V lost 5 bases and J lost 5 bases. In germline, CDR1 is MNHNS, CDR2 SASEGT. CDR3 coding DNA: TGTGCCAGCAGTCGGACTAGCGGGGGGTTCGAGACCCAGTACTTC. As protein: CASSRTSGGFETQYF.

Of note for this clonotype: This may be a read error, as it is one base from a much larger clone. The CDR3 sequence: CASGQETSGVGDTQYF. The CDR3 DNA reads TGTGCCAGCGGCCAAGAGACTAGCGGCGTCGGGGATACGCAGTATTTT. The chain links TRBV3-1 to TRBJ2-3, with 9 bases lining up with TRBD2. CDR1 LGHDT and CDR2 YNNKEL come from the germline V gene (reference sequence). The CDR3 totals 16 residues.

In its sample, this clonotype was seen a few times. The chain is built from TRBV7-6 and TRBJ2-7, with D hard to call. Germline CDR1 and CDR2: SGHVS and FNYEAQ. V was shortened by 1 base and J by 3 bases, with 7 bases between the two germline ends. The CDR3 contains 13 residues. In DNA form, the CDR3 reads TGTGCCAGCAGCTTAGGTTCTTTCTACGAGCAGTACTTC. This encodes CASSLGSFYEQYF. Based on the CDR3 plus reference TRBV7-6 and TRBJ2-7, the full variable domain is GAGVSQSPRYKVTKRGQDVALRCDPISGHVSLYWYRQALGQGPEFLTYFNYEAQQDKSGLPNDRFSAERPEGSISTLTIQRTEQRDSAMYRCASSLGSFYEQYFGPGTRLTVT.

Only a few counts were recorded for this clonotype. The chain recombines TRBV5-4 with TRBJ2-1; weak D call: TRBD1 (6 bases). CDR3 length: 15 amino acids. From germline, CDR1 is SGHNT and CDR2 YYREEE (reference sequence). Trimming cost V 5 bases and J 1 base, with 13 bases left between them. The CDR3 is CASRLETGSYNEQFF. The CDR3 bases are TGTGCCAGCAGATTAGAGACAGGATCCTACAATGAGCAGTTCTTC. Supplemented by reference TRBV5-4 and TRBJ2-1, the full variable domain reads ETGVTQSPTHLIKTRGQQVTLRCSSQSGHNTVSWYQQALGQGPQFIFQYYREEENGRGNFPPRFSGLQFPNYSSELNVNALELDDSALYLCASRLETGSYNEQFFGPGTRLTVL.

At least ten counts were recorded for this clonotype. The chain carries TRBV7-9 and TRBJ1-2, with TRBD1 matching over 7 bases. CDR1 SEHNR and CDR2 FQNEAQ come from the germline V gene (reference sequence). The CDR3 is 13 amino acids. V shed 5 bases, J shed 6 bases, and the junction held 6 bases outside the gene matches. In DNA form, the CDR3 reads TGTGCCAGCAGCACCGGGACAGCGAATGGCTACACCTTC. Translated: CASSTGTANGYTF.

The V call is TRBV7-9, the J call TRBJ2-5; weak D call: TRBD1 (6 bases). The CDR3 contains 15 residues. The germline gives CDR1 SEHNR, CDR2 FQNEAQ (reference sequence). The ends were cut back, 5 bases at V and 2 bases at J, with 15 bases in the middle. The CDR3 spells CASSLREDRQETQYF. CDR3 bases: TGTGCCAGCAGCCTCCGTGAGGACAGACAAGAGACCCAGTACTTC.